Each of the 15 T cell receptor beta chains below was sequenced from the same sample in a study of T cell responses to AZD1222 COVID-19 vaccine. Using immunoSEQ multiplex PCR, the repertoire was profiled, and TCRdb retains in-frame clones only, with some absent. This table holds some 170,000 clones, about 90% found once. Sequenced here: peripheral blood, sampled 28 days after the second AZD1222 dose. These receptor sequences come from an adult who received the AZD1222 COVID-19 vaccine.

This clone has just one count. The chain employs TRBV9 and TRBJ2-1; 13 bases line up with TRBD2. The V gene end was trimmed by 4 bases and the J gene end by 9 bases; junction bases not matched to a gene: 4. The germline gives CDR1 SGDLS, CDR2 YYNGEE. The CDR3 runs 14 residues. The CDR3 nucleotides are TGTGCCAGCAGCATTAGGACTAGCGGGAGTGAGCAGTTCTTC. Translating it yields CASSIRTSGSEQFF. Filled out from reference TRBV9 and TRBJ2-1, the complete variable domain reads DSGVTQTPKHLITATGQRVTLRCSPRSGDLSVYWYQQSLDQGLQFLIQYYNGEERAKGNILERFSAQQFPDLHSELNLSSLELGDSALYFCASSIRTSGSEQFFGPGTRLTVL.

The chain links TRBV6-5 to TRBJ2-7, with TRBD1 as a possible D gene (6 bases). This CDR3 contains 13 residues. V was pared by 6 bases and J by 4 bases, with 13 bases between. Germline V gene sequence: CDR1 MNHEY, CDR2 SVGAGI. CDR3 sequence (DNA): TGTGCCAGCAGCAGGGGTTATGGATACGAGCAGTACTTC. Translated, it gives CASSRGYGYEQYF.

J is TRBJ2-7 and V is TRBV6-1, with D possibly TRBD1 on 6 matching bases. The CDR3 loop spans 14 amino acids. Trimming took off 1 base at V and 4 bases at J, with 11 bases between the two ends. Germline V gives CDR1 MNHNS, CDR2 SASEGT. In DNA form, the CDR3 reads TGTGCCAGCAGTGAAGTGGGGGCGCGGTACGAGCAGTACTTC. It is translated as CASSEVGARYEQYF.

This clone occurred once. This chain uses TRBV4-1 with TRBJ1-5; 8 bases match TRBD1. The V gene's germline CDR1 is MGHRA and CDR2 YSYEKL. The ends lost 3 bases at V and 6 bases at J; junction bases unmatched: 4. The CDR3 sequence is 14 residues long. The CDR3 reads CASSHTQGGQPQHF. Here the CDR3 DNA reads TGCGCCAGCAGCCATACACAGGGGGGTCAGCCCCAGCATTTT.

The V call is TRBV18, the J call TRBJ1-1; no definite D call. The CDR3 consists of 15 residues. Between the trimmed V and J ends, which lost 1 base and 0 bases, there was a span of 9 bases. CDR1 is KGHSH, CDR2 LQKENI, per germline. CDR3 DNA sequence: TGTGCCAGCTCACCACGGGAAGATATGAACACTGAAGCTTTCTTT. Amino acids: CASSPREDMNTEAFF.

The chain links TRBV7-8 to TRBJ1-1; 8 bases line up with TRBD1. Germline V gene sequence: CDR1 SGHVS, CDR2 FQNEAQ. CDR3 size: 14 residues. The trim removed 6 bases at V and 9 bases at J, leaving 12 bases unmatched. CDR3 in DNA: TGTGCCAGCAGTTCCTACCTGACAGGGGAACAAGCTTTCTTT. Translated: CASSSYLTGEQAFF.

The chain is built from TRBV5-1 and TRBJ1-2; D call uncertain. The germline CDR1 and CDR2 sequences are SGHRS and YFSETQ. The CDR3 is 15 amino acids. Trimming removed 0 bases at V and 8 bases at J, with 17 bases between. The chain's CDR3 is CASSLDGSPQRGYTF. The CDR3 DNA reads as TGCGCCAGCAGCTTGGACGGCTCCCCGCAACGGGGCTACACCTTC.

V and J are TRBV6-5 and TRBJ1-2; no reliable D call. V was pared by 6 bases and J by 3 bases, with 8 bases between. There are 12 residues in the CDR3. Per the germline V gene, CDR1 is MNHEY and CDR2 is SVGAGI. CDR3: CASRMAHYGYTF. CDR3 in DNA: TGTGCCAGCAGGATGGCGCACTATGGCTACACCTTC.

The genes are TRBV6-5 and TRBJ2-6; D unresolved. Deletions cut 7 bases from V and 0 bases from J, with 1 base between. Looked up from germline, CDR1 is MNHEY and CDR2 is SVGAGI. The CDR3 has 12 amino acids. For the CDR3, the DNA is TGTGCCAGCACCTCTGGGGCCAACGTCCTGACTTTC. Amino acid sequence: CASTSGANVLTF.

The chain employs TRBV30 and TRBJ2-2, with D tentatively TRBD1 (6 bases). With 0 bases removed from V and 6 bases from J, the gap between germline ends came to 23 bases. CDR1 and CDR2 (germline): GTSNPN, SVGIG (reference sequence). The CDR3 consists of 18 residues. The CDR3 DNA reads TGTGCCTGGAGTGTAGACGGCTCGGGCAGGGGTCTTCCCGGGGAGCTGTTTTTT. Protein product: CAWSVDGSGRGLPGELFF.

This clone was counted a single time. The V call is TRBV7-9, the J call TRBJ1-2, with 10 bases lining up with TRBD1. Trimming at V came to 5 bases and at J to 8 bases, leaving 8 bases not matched to a gene. Germline assignment: CDR1 SEHNR and CDR2 FQNEAQ (reference sequence). The CDR3 loop spans 14 amino acids. The CDR3 sequence is CASSLKTGGEGYTF. For the CDR3, the DNA is TGTGCCAGCAGCCTCAAGACAGGGGGCGAGGGCTACACCTTC. The variable domain in full, with the rest retrieved from reference TRBV7-9 and TRBJ1-2, is DTGVSQNPRHKITKRGQNVTFRCDPISEHNRLYWYRQTLGQGPEFLTYFQNEAQLEKSRLLSDRFSAERPKGSFSTLEIQRTEQGDSAMYLCASSLKTGGEGYTFGSGTRLTVV.

The chain combines TRBV6-1 with TRBJ1-1; D is perhaps TRBD1 (5 bases). V lost 3 bases to trimming and J lost 4 bases, with 15 bases between them. CDR1 is MNHNS and CDR2 is SASEGT in the germline V gene. CDR3 length equals 15 residues. CDR3 residues: CASSDDTGRGTEAFF. In DNA form, the CDR3 reads TGTGCCAGCAGTGACGATACGGGACGCGGCACTGAAGCTTTCTTT.

The chain joins TRBV6-5 to TRBJ1-2, with D maybe TRBD1 (5 bases). This CDR3 region has 15 residues. Trimming took 4 bases from V and 4 from J, leaving 16 bases between them. CDR1 is MNHEY and CDR2 is SVGAGI in the germline V gene. The CDR3: CASSLHPGPSYGYTF. CDR3 coding DNA: TGTGCCAGCAGTTTGCACCCGGGACCCTCCTATGGCTACACCTTC.

V and J are TRBV10-3 and TRBJ1-3, with D possibly TRBD1 on 6 matching bases. The CDR3 totals 13 residues. CDR1 is ENHRY and CDR2 is SYGVKD in the germline V gene. The V end lost 10 bases, the J end lost 0 bases, and 10 bases lay between the germline ends. The CDR3 loop is CATTGSSGNTIYF. In DNA, the CDR3 is TGTGCCACCACAGGGAGCTCTGGAAACACCATATATTTT.

This clone has a handful of counts. The chain has TRBV5-1 and TRBJ2-2; 12 bases match TRBD2. This CDR3 region has 16 residues. V shed 4 bases, J shed 3 bases, and the junction held 4 bases outside the gene matches. Germline V gives CDR1 SGHRS, CDR2 YFSETQ. The chain's CDR3 is CASSDGLAGYTGELFF. In nucleotides, the CDR3 is TGCGCCAGCAGCGACGGACTAGCGGGGTACACCGGGGAGCTGTTTTTT. Using reference TRBV5-1 and TRBJ2-2 for the parts outside the CDR3, the full variable domain is KAGVTQTPRYLIKTRGQQVTLSCSPISGHRSVSWYQQTPGQGLQFLFEYFSETQRNKGNFPGRFSGRQFSNSRSEMNVSTLELGDSALYLCASSDGLAGYTGELFFGEGSRLTVL.